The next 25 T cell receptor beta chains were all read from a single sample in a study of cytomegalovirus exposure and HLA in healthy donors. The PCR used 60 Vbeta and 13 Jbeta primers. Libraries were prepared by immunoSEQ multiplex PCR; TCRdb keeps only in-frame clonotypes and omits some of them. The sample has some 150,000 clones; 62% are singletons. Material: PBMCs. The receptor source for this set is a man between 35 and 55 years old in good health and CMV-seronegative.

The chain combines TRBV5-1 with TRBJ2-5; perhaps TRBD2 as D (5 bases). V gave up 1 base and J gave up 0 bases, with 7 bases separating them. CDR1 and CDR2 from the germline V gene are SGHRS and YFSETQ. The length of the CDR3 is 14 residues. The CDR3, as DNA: TGCGCCAGCAGCTTGCAGCGGAACCAAGAGACCCAGTACTTC. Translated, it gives CASSLQRNQETQYF.

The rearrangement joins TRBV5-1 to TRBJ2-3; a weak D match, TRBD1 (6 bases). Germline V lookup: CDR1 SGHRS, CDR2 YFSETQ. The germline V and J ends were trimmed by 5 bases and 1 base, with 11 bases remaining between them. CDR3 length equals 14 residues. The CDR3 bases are TGCGCCAGCAGTCCACGGACAGGCACAGATACGCAGTATTTT. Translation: CASSPRTGTDTQYF.

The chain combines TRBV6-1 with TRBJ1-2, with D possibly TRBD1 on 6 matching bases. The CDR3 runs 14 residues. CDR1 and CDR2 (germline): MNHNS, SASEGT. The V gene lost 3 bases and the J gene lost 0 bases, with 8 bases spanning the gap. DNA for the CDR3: TGTGCCAGCAGTGAGGGACATGCTAACTATGGCTACACCTTC. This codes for CASSEGHANYGYTF.

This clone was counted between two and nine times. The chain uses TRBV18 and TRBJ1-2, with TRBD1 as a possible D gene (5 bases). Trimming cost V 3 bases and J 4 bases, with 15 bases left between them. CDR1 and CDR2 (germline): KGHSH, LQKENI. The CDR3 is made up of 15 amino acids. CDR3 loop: CASSPGGGETYGYTF. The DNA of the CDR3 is TGTGCCAGCTCACCGGGCGGGGGGGAAACCTATGGCTACACCTTC.

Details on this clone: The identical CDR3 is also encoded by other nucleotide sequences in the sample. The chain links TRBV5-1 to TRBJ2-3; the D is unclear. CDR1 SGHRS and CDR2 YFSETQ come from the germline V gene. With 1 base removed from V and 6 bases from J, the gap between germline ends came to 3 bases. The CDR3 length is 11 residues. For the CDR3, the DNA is TGCGCCAGCAGCTTGTCGGATACGCAGTATTTT. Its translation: CASSLSDTQYF. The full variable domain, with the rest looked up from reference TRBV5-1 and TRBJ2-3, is KAGVTQTPRYLIKTRGQQVTLSCSPISGHRSVSWYQQTPGQGLQFLFEYFSETQRNKGNFPGRFSGRQFSNSRSEMNVSTLELGDSALYLCASSLSDTQYFGPGTRLTVL.

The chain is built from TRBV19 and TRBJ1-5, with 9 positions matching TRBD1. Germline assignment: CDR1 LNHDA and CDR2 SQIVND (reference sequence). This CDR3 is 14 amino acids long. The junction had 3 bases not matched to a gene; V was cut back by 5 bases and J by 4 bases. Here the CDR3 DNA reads TGTGCCAGTAGTTTAGGGACAGGGAATCAGCCCCAGCATTTT. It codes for CASSLGTGNQPQHF.

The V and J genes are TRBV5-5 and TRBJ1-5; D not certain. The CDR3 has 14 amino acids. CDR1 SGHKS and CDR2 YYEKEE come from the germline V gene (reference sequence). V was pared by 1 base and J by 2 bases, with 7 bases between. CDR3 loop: CASSLFVGNQPQHF. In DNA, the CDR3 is TGTGCCAGCAGCTTGTTCGTCGGCAATCAGCCCCAGCATTTT.

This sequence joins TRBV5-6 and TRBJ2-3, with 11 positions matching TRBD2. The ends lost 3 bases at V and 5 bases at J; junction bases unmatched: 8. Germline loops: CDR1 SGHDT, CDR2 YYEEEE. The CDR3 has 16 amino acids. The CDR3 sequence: CASSSLLAGARDTQYF. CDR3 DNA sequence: TGTGCCAGCAGCTCGTTACTAGCGGGAGCCAGAGATACGCAGTATTTT.

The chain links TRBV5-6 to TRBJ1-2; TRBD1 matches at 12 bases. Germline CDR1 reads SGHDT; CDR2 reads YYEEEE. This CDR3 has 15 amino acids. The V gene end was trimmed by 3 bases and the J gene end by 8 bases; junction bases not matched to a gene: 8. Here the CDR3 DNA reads TGTGCCAGCAGCTCCCTGGGGACAGGGGGCCGCGGCTACACCTTC. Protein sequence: CASSSLGTGGRGYTF.

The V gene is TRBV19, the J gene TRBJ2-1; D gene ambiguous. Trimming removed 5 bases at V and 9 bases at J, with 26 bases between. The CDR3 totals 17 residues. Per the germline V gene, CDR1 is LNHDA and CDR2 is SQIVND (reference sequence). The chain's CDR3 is CASSPSAGEYARSEQFF. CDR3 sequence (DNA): TGTGCCAGTAGTCCCTCCGCTGGAGAATATGCGCGGAGTGAGCAGTTCTTC.

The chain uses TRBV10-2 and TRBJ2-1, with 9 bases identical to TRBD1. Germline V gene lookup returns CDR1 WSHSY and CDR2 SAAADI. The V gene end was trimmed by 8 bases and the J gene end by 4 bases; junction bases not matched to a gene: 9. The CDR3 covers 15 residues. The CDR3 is CASRRDRDSYNEQFF. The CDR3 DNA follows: TGCGCCAGCCGTCGGGACAGGGATAGTTACAATGAGCAGTTCTTC.

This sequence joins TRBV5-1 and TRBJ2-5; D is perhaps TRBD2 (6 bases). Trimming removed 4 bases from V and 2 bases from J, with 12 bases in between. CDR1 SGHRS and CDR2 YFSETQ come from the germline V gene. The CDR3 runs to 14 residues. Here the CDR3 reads CASSPGSPQETQYF. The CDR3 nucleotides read TGCGCCAGCAGCCCCGGGAGTCCTCAAGAGACCCAGTACTTC.

This chain's CDR3 is CASSFGGGGNYGYTF. CDR3 DNA sequence: TGTGCCAGCAGTTTTGGCGGGGGAGGGAACTATGGCTACACCTTC. The J gene is TRBJ1-2, the V gene TRBV27, with D possibly TRBD1 on 5 matching bases. Germline V CDR1 and CDR2: MNHEY, SMNVEV (reference sequence). This CDR3 spans 15 amino acids. The V end lost 3 bases, the J end lost 2 bases, and 13 bases lay between the germline ends.

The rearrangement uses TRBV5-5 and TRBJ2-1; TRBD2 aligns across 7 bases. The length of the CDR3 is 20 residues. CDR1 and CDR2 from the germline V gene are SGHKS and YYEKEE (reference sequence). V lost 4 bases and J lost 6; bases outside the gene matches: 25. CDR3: CASSPIWTSLLYGETNEQFF. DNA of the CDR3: TGTGCCAGCAGCCCTATCTGGACTAGTCTTCTTTACGGTGAGACCAATGAGCAGTTCTTC.

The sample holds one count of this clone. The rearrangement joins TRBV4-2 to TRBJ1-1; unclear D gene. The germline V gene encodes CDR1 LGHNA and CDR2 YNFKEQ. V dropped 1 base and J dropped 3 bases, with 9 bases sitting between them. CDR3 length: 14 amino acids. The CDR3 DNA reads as TGTGCCAGCAGCCAAGGGGCGTCGGACACTGAAGCTTTCTTT. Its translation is CASSQGASDTEAFF.

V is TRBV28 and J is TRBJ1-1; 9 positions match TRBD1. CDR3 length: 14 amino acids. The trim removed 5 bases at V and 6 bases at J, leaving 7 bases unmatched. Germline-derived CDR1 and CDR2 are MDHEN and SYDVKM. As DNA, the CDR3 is TGTGCCAGCAGTCGTCGGGGACAGGGACCTGAAGCTTTCTTT. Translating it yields CASSRRGQGPEAFF.

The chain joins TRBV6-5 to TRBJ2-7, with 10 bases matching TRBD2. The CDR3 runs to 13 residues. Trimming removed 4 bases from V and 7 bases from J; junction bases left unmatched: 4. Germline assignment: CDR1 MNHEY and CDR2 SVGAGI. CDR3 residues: CASSWLAGVEQYF. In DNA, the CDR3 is TGTGCCAGCAGTTGGCTAGCGGGAGTTGAGCAGTACTTC.

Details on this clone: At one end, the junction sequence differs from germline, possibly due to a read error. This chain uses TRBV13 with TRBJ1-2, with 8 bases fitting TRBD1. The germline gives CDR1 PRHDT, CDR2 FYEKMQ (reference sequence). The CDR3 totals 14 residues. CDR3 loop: CASSIGGQVQGYTF. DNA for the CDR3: TGTGCCAGCAGCATAGGGGGACAGGTACAGGGCTACACCTTC.

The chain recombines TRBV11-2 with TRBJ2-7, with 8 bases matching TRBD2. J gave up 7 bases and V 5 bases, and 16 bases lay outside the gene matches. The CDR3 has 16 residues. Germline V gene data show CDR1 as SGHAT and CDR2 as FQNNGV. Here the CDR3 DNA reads TGTGCCAGCAGCCCCTATTTAGCGGGGATTCCTGGGGAGCAGTACTTC. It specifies CASSPYLAGIPGEQYF.

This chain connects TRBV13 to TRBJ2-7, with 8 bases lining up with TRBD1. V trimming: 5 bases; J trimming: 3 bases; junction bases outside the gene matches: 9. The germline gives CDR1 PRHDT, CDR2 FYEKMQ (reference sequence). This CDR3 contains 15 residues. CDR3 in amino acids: CASSTFRDRNYEQYF. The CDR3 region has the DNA TGTGCCAGCAGCACCTTCCGGGACAGGAACTACGAGCAGTACTTC.

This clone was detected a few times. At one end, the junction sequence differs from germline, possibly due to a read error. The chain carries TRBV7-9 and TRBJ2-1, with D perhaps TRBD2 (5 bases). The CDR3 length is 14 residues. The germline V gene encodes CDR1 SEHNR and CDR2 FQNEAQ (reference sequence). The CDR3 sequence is CSSSLLESGDEQFF. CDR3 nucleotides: TGTTCCAGCAGCTTACTAGAAAGCGGCGATGAGCAGTTCTTC.

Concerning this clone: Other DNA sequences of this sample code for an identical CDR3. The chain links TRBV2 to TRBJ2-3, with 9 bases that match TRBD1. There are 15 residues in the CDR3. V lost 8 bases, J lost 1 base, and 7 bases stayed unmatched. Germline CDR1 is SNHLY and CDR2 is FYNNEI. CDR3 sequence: CASCITGGGTDTQYF. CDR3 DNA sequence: TGTGCCAGCTGCATCACAGGGGGCGGCACAGATACGCAGTATTTT.

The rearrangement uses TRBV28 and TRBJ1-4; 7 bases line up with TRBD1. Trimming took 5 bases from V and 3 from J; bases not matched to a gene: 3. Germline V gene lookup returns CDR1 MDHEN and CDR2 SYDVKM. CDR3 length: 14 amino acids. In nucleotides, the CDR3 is TGTGCCAGCAGTCTTCAGGGGGCTAATGAAAAACTGTTTTTT. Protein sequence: CASSLQGANEKLFF.

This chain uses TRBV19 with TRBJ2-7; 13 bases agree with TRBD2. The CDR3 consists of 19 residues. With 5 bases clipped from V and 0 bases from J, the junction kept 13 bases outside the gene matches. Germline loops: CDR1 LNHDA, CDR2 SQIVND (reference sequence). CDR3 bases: TGTGCCAGTAGTTCACAGGGTAGGACTAGCGGGAGCAGCTCCTACGAGCAGTACTTC. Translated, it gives CASSSQGRTSGSSSYEQYF.

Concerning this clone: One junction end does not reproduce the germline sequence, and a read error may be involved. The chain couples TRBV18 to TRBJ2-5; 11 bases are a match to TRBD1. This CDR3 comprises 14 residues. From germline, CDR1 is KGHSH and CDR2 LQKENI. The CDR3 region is CASSQDRGQGTQYF. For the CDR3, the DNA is TGTGCCAGCTCACAGGACAGGGGGCAAGGGACCCAGTACTTC.